What follows are 14 T cell receptor beta chains derived from one specimen sequenced in a study of blood T cell repertoires in COVID-19. Some clones are missing from TCRdb's copy, which holds only in-frame ones; the method was immunoSEQ multiplex PCR. Among around 270,000 clones listed, roughly 91% were seen once. Sequencing used peripheral blood. These receptors originate from a man aged 40-50 years with acute or convalescent COVID-19.

The chain uses TRBV9 and TRBJ2-3, with unresolved D. Trimming shortened V by 0 bases and J by 3 bases, and 5 bases separated the two germline ends. Germline loops: CDR1 SGDLS, CDR2 YYNGEE. The CDR3 covers 13 residues. The CDR3 nucleotides read TGTGCCAGCAGCGTAGCTAATACAGATACGCAGTATTTT. Translation gives CASSVANTDTQYF.

The J gene is TRBJ2-3, the V gene TRBV5-4; TRBD1 matches at 8 bases. The J segment lost 1 base and the V segment lost 4 bases, leaving 5 bases of the junction unmatched. CDR1 is SGHNT, CDR2 YYREEE, per germline (reference sequence). CDR3 length: 15 amino acids. The CDR3: CASSPSGGRTDTQYF. The CDR3 DNA follows: TGTGCCAGCAGCCCCTCAGGGGGCCGCACAGATACGCAGTATTTT.

This clone was counted a few times. The chain recombines TRBV20-1 with TRBJ1-2, with D uncertain. The CDR3 has 9 amino acids. Germline CDR1 DFQATT, CDR2 SNEGSKA (reference sequence). Deletions cut 4 bases from V and 9 bases from J, with 6 bases between. CDR3 residues: CSATGRYTF. The CDR3 DNA sequence: TGCAGTGCTACCGGTCGCTACACCTTC.

The rearrangement links TRBV9 to TRBJ2-7, with D possibly matching TRBD2 (5 bases). The CDR3 covers 15 residues. The V gene lost 0 bases and the J gene lost 1 base, with 11 bases spanning the gap. Germline loops: CDR1 SGDLS, CDR2 YYNGEE. CDR3 residues: CASSVGGSPSYEQYF. The CDR3 region has the DNA TGTGCCAGCAGCGTAGGAGGGTCGCCATCCTACGAGCAGTACTTC.

The genes are TRBV5-5 and TRBJ2-3; a weak D match, TRBD1 (5 bases). V was pared by 7 bases and J by 1 base, with 10 bases between. Germline assignment: CDR1 SGHKS and CDR2 YYEKEE (reference sequence). The CDR3 is 13 amino acids. In nucleotides, the CDR3 is TGTGCCAGCGGACGGACACGCACAGATACGCAGTATTTT. This translates into CASGRTRTDTQYF.

The chain uses TRBV18 and TRBJ1-1; D unresolved. This CDR3 region has 15 residues. Trimming took 4 bases from V and 3 from J, leaving 15 bases between them. Germline-derived CDR1 and CDR2 are KGHSH and LQKENI. The CDR3 DNA follows: TGTGCCAGCTCACTTACGGACGGCGGGGACACTGAAGCTTTCTTT. Translation: CASSLTDGGDTEAFF.

V usage is TRBV6-5 and J usage is TRBJ1-1; D may be TRBD1 (5 bases). The CDR3 totals 13 residues. V was trimmed by 7 bases and J by 5 bases, leaving 14 bases between them. Germline assignment: CDR1 MNHEY and CDR2 SVGAGI. The CDR3: CASTPRGGTEAFF. In DNA, the CDR3 is TGTGCCAGCACCCCAAGGGGAGGGACTGAAGCTTTCTTT.

The chain recombines TRBV5-1 with TRBJ2-7; D is undetermined. V was shortened by 4 bases and J by 3 bases, with 8 bases between the two germline ends. The germline V gene encodes CDR1 SGHRS and CDR2 YFSETQ. The CDR3 runs to 12 residues. The CDR3 spells CASSPDFYEQYF. CDR3 DNA: TGCGCCAGCAGCCCCGACTTCTACGAGCAGTACTTC.

J is TRBJ2-2 and V is TRBV5-1; 16 nucleotides agree with TRBD2. The CDR3 loop spans 19 amino acids. Unmatched junction bases numbered 7, after V lost 4 bases and J lost 1 base. CDR1 and CDR2 (germline): SGHRS, YFSETQ. The chain's CDR3 is CASSTSGTSGGVNTGELFF. The CDR3 nucleotides are TGCGCCAGCAGCACCTCCGGGACTAGCGGGGGGGTGAACACCGGGGAGCTGTTTTTT.

The chain uses TRBV30 and TRBJ1-2; 7 bases are shared with TRBD1. CDR1 and CDR2 (germline): GTSNPN, SVGIG (reference sequence). This CDR3 comprises 16 residues. After removal of 7 bases from V and 6 bases from J, the junction contained 20 bases not matched to a gene. Here the CDR3 DNA reads TGTGCCTCGTACCGGGACAGAGCCAAACCCTCTCATGGCTACACCTTC. This translates into CASYRDRAKPSHGYTF.

In its sample, this clone was seen once. The chain uses TRBV5-1 and TRBJ2-1; 7 nucleotides align to TRBD1. V trimming: 3 bases; J trimming: 6 bases; junction bases outside the gene matches: 9. The CDR3 covers 15 residues. Germline CDR1 reads SGHRS; CDR2 reads YFSETQ. DNA for the CDR3: TGCGCCAGCAGCTATGGACAGGCCCCGACCAATGAGCAGTTCTTC. Protein product: CASSYGQAPTNEQFF.

This clone was picked up a small number of times. CDR3 in amino acids: CASSEWGGYEQYF. CDR3 DNA sequence: TGTGCCAGCAGTGAATGGGGGGGCTACGAGCAGTACTTC. This sequence joins TRBV2 and TRBJ2-7, with 7 bases identical to TRBD2. This CDR3 is built from 13 residues. Germline V lookup: CDR1 SNHLY, CDR2 FYNNEI. The V segment lost 2 bases and the J segment 3 bases; nucleotides outside the gene matches: 1.

DNA of the CDR3: TGCGCCAGCTTTCAGGTTCGGGGGGCCGGCACCGGGGAGCTGTTTTTT. This encodes CASFQVRGAGTGELFF. The chain uses TRBV23-1 and TRBJ2-2; TRBD2 is a possible D gene (7 bases). TRBV23-1 is identified as an open reading frame with a role that is uncertain. V was clipped by 8 bases and J by 4 bases, with 20 bases between them. The CDR3 loop spans 16 amino acids.

This clone was seen more than once but under ten times. The chain couples TRBV3-1 (or the pseudogene TRBV3-2) to TRBJ1-1, with 10 bases lining up with TRBD1. Germline CDR1 is LGHDT and CDR2 is YNNKEL (reference sequence). The CDR3 length is 17 residues. Unmatched junction bases numbered 5, after V lost 1 base and J lost 0 bases. The CDR3 loop is CASSQGGTGVMNTEAFF. The CDR3 DNA is TGTGCCAGCAGCCAAGGCGGGACAGGGGTTATGAACACTGAAGCTTTCTTT.